This T cell receptor beta chain was retrieved from a study of CD8 T cells in Susac syndrome. General study findings and limits: The study recognized that its TCR sequencing and HLA analysis covered a relatively small number of individuals.

Random-hexamer reverse transcription was applied to roughly 0.45 to 1 ug RNA. TCRdb re-called the immunoSEQ multiplex PCR reads with MiXCR, one entry per CDR3 protein. The data show a few hundred thousand distinct CDR3 sequences, roughly 84% seen once. As concerns this clonotype: Its specificity is not known.

TCR beta sequencing was performed on blood CD8+ and CD4+ T cells. The material sequenced was CD8+ T cells from PBMCs. The TCR comes from a human donor with multiple sclerosis.

The CDR3: CASSNARDSSYEQYF. The CDR3 DNA reads as TGTGCCAGCAGCAATGCCCGGGACAGTTCCTACGAGCAGTACTTC. The V and J genes are TRBV5-5 and TRBJ2-7, with 7 bases that match TRBD1. The CDR3 totals 15 residues. Germline CDR1 reads SGHKS; CDR2 reads YYEKEE (reference sequence). Germline trimming cut 4 bases from V and 1 base from J; bases unmatched to any gene: 8.